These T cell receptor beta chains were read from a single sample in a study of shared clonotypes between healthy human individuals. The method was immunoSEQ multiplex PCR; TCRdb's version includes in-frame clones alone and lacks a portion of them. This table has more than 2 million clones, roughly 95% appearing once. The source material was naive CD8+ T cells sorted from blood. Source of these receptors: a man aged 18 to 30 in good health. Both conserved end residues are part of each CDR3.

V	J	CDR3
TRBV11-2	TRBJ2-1	CASSFAVVNEQFF
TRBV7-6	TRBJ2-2	CASSRTSGNTGELFF
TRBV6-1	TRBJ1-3	CASSPGGSGNTIYF
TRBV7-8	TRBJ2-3	CASSSLGKAYTDTQYF
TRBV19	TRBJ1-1	CASSVTPGGNTEAFF
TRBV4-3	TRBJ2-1	CASSQDIQGLGSNEQFF
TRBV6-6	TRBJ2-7	CASSYSGGSYEQYF
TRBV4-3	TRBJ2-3	CASSQGLAGEKGDTQYF
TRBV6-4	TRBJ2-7	CASQGGLAGGGNHEQYF
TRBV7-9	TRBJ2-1	CASSLAEGLEQFF
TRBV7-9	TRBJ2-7	CASSLVHEQYF
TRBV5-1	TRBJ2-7	CASSLAGELEQYF
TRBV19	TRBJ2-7	CASSMATGGLYEQYF
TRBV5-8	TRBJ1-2	CASSPLGYGYTF
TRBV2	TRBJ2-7	CASSELPAGGLSYEQYF
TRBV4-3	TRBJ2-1	CASSSRDSSYNEQFF
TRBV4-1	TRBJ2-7	CASSQVTGIYEQYF
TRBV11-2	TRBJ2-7	CASSLVLGTSTSAEQYF
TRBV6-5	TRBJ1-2	CASKYLNLRNYGYTF
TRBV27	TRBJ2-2	CASSYWTGATGELFF
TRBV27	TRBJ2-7	CASSLDRDSYEQYF
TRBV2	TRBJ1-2	CASSEDRGYGYTF
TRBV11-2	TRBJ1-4	CASSLEVSGSNEKLFF
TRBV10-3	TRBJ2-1	CAISESGTSGINEQFF
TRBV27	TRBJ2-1	CASSTAGGVPYNEQFF
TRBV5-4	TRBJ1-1	CASSSGVGEAFF
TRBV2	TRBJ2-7	CASSDEGAVHYEQYF
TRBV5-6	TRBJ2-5	CASIVAGGRETQYF
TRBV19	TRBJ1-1	CASKTDKNTEAFF
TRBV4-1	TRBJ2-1	CASGQGIEQFF
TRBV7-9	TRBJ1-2	CASSSVLYGYTF
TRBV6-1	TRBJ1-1	CASSELTVNTEAFF
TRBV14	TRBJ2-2	CASSQASGTMDSGELFF
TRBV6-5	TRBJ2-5	CASSPGSETQYF
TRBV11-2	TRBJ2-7	CASSLGYSYEQYF
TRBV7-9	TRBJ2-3	CASSLTGFTDTQYF
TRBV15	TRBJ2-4	CATSRLAKNIQYF
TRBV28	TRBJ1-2	CASSLVGERGAPYGYTF
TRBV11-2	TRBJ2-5	CASSSTVQETQYF
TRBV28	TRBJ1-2	CASSSRGLNYGYTF
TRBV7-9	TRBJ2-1	CASSPQNEQFF
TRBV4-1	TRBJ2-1	CASSQVQEGPDEQFF
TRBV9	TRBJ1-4	CASSASATNEKLFF
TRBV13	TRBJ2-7	CASSSGVVSYEQYF
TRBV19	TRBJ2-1	CASSIAGLAPNEQFF
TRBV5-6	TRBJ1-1	CASSFGTENTEAFF
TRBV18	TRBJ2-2	CASSPIGHFNTGELFF
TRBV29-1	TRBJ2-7	CSVEEWDGRAYEQYF
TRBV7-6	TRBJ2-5	CASSLDPDRETQYF